Shown below are 21 T cell receptor beta chains from a single sample sequenced in a study of blood T cell repertoires in COVID-19. The table came from immunoSEQ multiplex PCR; TCRdb's copy has only in-frame clones and leaves some out. Of about 200,000 clones listed, 81% are singletons. Sequencing was carried out using PBMCs or T cells enriched from blood (not recorded which). These receptors originate from a woman in her fifties or sixties with acute COVID-19.

The chain uses TRBV10-3 and TRBJ2-1, with D possibly matching TRBD2 (5 bases). The CDR3 length is 13 residues. Germline V gives CDR1 ENHRY, CDR2 SYGVKD. Trimming took 5 bases from V and 2 from J, leaving 7 bases between them. CDR3 protein: CAISSGTYNEQFF. CDR3 in DNA: TGTGCCATCAGTAGCGGCACCTACAATGAGCAGTTCTTC.

The V call is TRBV15, the J call TRBJ2-7; tentative D call: TRBD1 (5 bases). The CDR3 totals 14 residues. Per the germline V gene, CDR1 is LNHNV and CDR2 is YYDKDF (reference sequence). Between the trimmed V and J ends, which lost 0 bases and 3 bases, there was a span of 9 bases. CDR3 region: CATSRDRQSYEQYF. CDR3 nucleotide sequence: TGTGCCACCAGCAGAGATAGACAGAGCTACGAGCAGTACTTC.

This chain links TRBV29-1 with TRBJ2-7; 9 nucleotides line up with TRBD1. Germline V gives CDR1 SQVTM, CDR2 ANQGSEA. The CDR3 is made up of 14 amino acids. Trimming cost V 4 bases and J 3 bases; bases outside gene matches: 7. In DNA, the CDR3 is TGCAGCGTTGTAACCGGGACAGGGCACTACGAGCAGTACTTC. It encodes CSVVTGTGHYEQYF.

A few counts support this clone. The chain couples TRBV4-3 to TRBJ2-2; perhaps TRBD2 as D (5 bases). The V gene lost 3 bases and the J gene lost 3 bases, with 14 bases spanning the gap. Germline assignment: CDR1 LGHNA and CDR2 YSLEER. CDR3 length equals 16 residues. The CDR3 here is CASSHILRADTGELFF. The CDR3 bases are TGCGCCAGCAGCCATATTTTGCGGGCGGACACCGGGGAGCTGTTTTTT.

The J gene is TRBJ1-6, the V gene TRBV6-2 or TRBV6-3; D is undetermined. The germline V gene has CDR1 MNHEY and CDR2 SVGEGT. V shed 0 bases and J shed 9 bases, with 15 bases lying between them. This CDR3 comprises 16 residues. This CDR3 reads CASSYSRGSSISPLHF. For the CDR3, the DNA is TGTGCCAGCAGTTACTCGAGAGGGTCAAGCATTTCACCCCTCCACTTT.

V is TRBV19 and J is TRBJ2-1, with 9 bases fitting TRBD2. Germline-derived CDR1 and CDR2 are LNHDA and SQIVND (reference sequence). The CDR3 is 16 amino acids. J gave up 2 bases and V 5 bases, and 7 bases lay outside the gene matches. The CDR3 coding sequence is TGTGCCAGTAGTGATGGTAGCGGGGGAACCTACAATGAGCAGTTCTTC. Amino acid sequence: CASSDGSGGTYNEQFF.

The chain is built from TRBV5-1 and TRBJ2-7; 13 nucleotides line up with TRBD2. Germline V gives CDR1 SGHRS, CDR2 YFSETQ. The V and J ends lost 4 bases and 0 bases, in that order; junction bases with no gene match: 7. The CDR3 is 17 amino acids. Written as DNA, the CDR3 is TGCGCCAGCAGCGTTGGGACTAGCGGGATCTTCTCCTACGAGCAGTACTTC. This gives the protein CASSVGTSGIFSYEQYF.

The rearrangement joins TRBV28 to TRBJ1-1, with 7 bases that match TRBD1. Trimming cost V 5 bases and J 1 base; bases outside gene matches: 7. There are 15 residues in the CDR3. Germline V gene lookup returns CDR1 MDHEN and CDR2 SYDVKM. In DNA form, the CDR3 reads TGTGCCAGCAGTCCTCCTGGGACAGCGAACACTGAAGCTTTCTTT. The encoded protein is CASSPPGTANTEAFF.

This clone occurred a few times. The chain has TRBV7-8 and TRBJ1-1; D unresolved. The CDR3 consists of 18 residues. From germline, CDR1 is SGHVS and CDR2 FQNEAQ. V was shortened by 6 bases and J by 0 bases, with 23 bases between the two germline ends. The CDR3, as DNA: TGTGCCAGCAGACAAACCAACTGGTTACAGTACATGAACACTGAAGCTTTCTTT. It is translated as CASRQTNWLQYMNTEAFF. Variable domain in full (rest from reference TRBV7-8 and TRBJ1-1): GAGVSQSPRYKVAKRGQDVALRCDPISGHVSLFWYQQALGQGPEFLTYFQNEAQLDKSGLPSDRFFAERPEGSVSTLKIQRTQQEDSAVYLCASRQTNWLQYMNTEAFFGQGTRLTVV.

The chain is built from TRBV20-1 and TRBJ1-2; no reliable D call. V was pared by 4 bases and J by 5 bases, with 8 bases between. The CDR3 is 11 residues long. Germline V gives CDR1 DFQATT, CDR2 SNEGSKA (reference sequence). Here the CDR3 DNA reads TGCAGTGCTAACTCCCCTTATGGCTACACCTTC. Its protein is CSANSPYGYTF.

The chain links TRBV19 to TRBJ1-5; D is possibly TRBD1 (5 bases). The V gene's germline CDR1 is LNHDA and CDR2 SQIVND (reference sequence). CDR3 length equals 14 residues. V lost 9 bases, J lost 3 bases, and 15 bases lay in between. The CDR3 coding sequence is TGTGCCAGCCGACCAGACAGTTACAATCAGCCCCAGCATTTT. Its translation: CASRPDSYNQPQHF. Full variable domain (rest looked up from reference TRBV19 and TRBJ1-5): DGGITQSPKYLFRKEGQNVTLSCEQNLNHDAMYWYRQDPGQGLRLIYYSQIVNDFQKGDIAEGYSVSREKKESFPLTVTSAQKNPTAFYLCASRPDSYNQPQHFGDGTRLSIL.

V and J are TRBV15 and TRBJ2-7; tentative D call: TRBD2 (5 bases). The germline gives CDR1 LNHNV, CDR2 YYDKDF (reference sequence). The ends were cut back, 7 bases at V and 5 bases at J, with 21 bases in the middle. This CDR3 is built from 15 residues. The DNA for the CDR3 is TGTGCCACCACCCAGAGCAGAGGAGGCCCGGACGAGCAGTACTTC. Amino acids: CATTQSRGGPDEQYF.

The chain recombines TRBV4-2 with TRBJ1-5; the D is unclear. Germline CDR1 and CDR2: LGHNA and YNFKEQ. V dropped 0 bases and J dropped 5 bases, with 14 bases sitting between them. The CDR3 loop spans 16 amino acids. The CDR3 here is CASSQDIASLDQPQHF. DNA of the CDR3: TGTGCCAGCAGCCAAGATATCGCGTCCCTGGATCAGCCCCAGCATTTT.

The CDR3 DNA follows: TGTGCCTGGAGTGATGTAACCTACGAGCAGTACTTC. It encodes CAWSDVTYEQYF. This chain links TRBV30 with TRBJ2-7; D gene uncertain. The CDR3 is 12 residues long. V lost 1 base, J lost 2 bases, and 6 bases lay in between. Per the germline V gene, CDR1 is GTSNPN and CDR2 is SVGIG (reference sequence).

The V call is TRBV11-3, the J call TRBJ2-7; 8 bases match TRBD1. V lost 3 bases and J lost 4; bases outside the gene matches: 5. This CDR3 is 14 amino acids long. Per the germline V gene, CDR1 is SGHNT and CDR2 is YENEEA. CDR3 sequence: CASSFGQGNYEQYF. The CDR3 DNA is TGTGCCAGCAGCTTTGGACAGGGCAATTACGAGCAGTACTTC.

The chain couples TRBV3-1 (or the pseudogene TRBV3-2) to TRBJ2-1; 7 bases fit TRBD2. Germline CDR1 reads LGHDT; CDR2 reads YNNKEL (reference sequence). Trimming cost V 2 bases and J 8 bases; bases outside gene matches: 9. CDR3 length: 15 amino acids. The CDR3 loop reads CASSQWGGRGDEQFF. The CDR3 DNA follows: TGTGCCAGCAGCCAATGGGGGGGAAGAGGGGATGAGCAGTTCTTC.

V is TRBV27 and J is TRBJ1-1; possibly TRBD1 for D (5 bases). V gave up 5 bases and J gave up 0 bases, with 16 bases separating them. The CDR3 totals 16 residues. Germline CDR1 and CDR2: MNHEY and SMNVEV (reference sequence). Here the CDR3 DNA reads TGTGCCAGCAGTACCCAACGGGGGATCATGAACACTGAAGCTTTCTTT. Its translation is CASSTQRGIMNTEAFF.

This clone was found a few times. This chain connects TRBV16 to TRBJ1-1; maybe TRBD1 (6 bases). V lost 5 bases and J 1 base, leaving 8 bases between the germline ends. Germline V gene lookup returns CDR1 KGHSY and CDR2 FQNENV. This CDR3 contains 13 residues. The CDR3 loop is CASSEQGNTEAFF. CDR3 DNA sequence: TGTGCCAGCAGCGAACAGGGGAACACTGAAGCTTTCTTT.

This clone has a single count. The rearrangement links TRBV29-1 to TRBJ2-1, with 7 positions matching TRBD1. Germline V gene data show CDR1 as SQVTM and CDR2 as ANQGSEA. V was pared by 7 bases and J by 2 bases, with 8 bases of the junction left unmatched. The CDR3 has 14 amino acids. As DNA, the CDR3 is TGCAGCGGGTCCAGGGGGTCGACCTACAATGAGCAGTTCTTC. It specifies CSGSRGSTYNEQFF.

The rearrangement links TRBV28 to TRBJ1-4, with TRBD1 identical over 7 bases. CDR1 and CDR2 (germline): MDHEN, SYDVKM. The CDR3 contains 15 residues. With 5 bases clipped from V and 5 bases from J, the junction kept 8 bases outside the gene matches. CDR3 bases: TGTGCCAGCAGTCGCACGGACAGGATAAATGAAAAACTGTTTTTT. Protein product: CASSRTDRINEKLFF.

V usage is TRBV7-2 and J usage is TRBJ1-6; TRBD1 aligns across 9 bases. CDR3 length: 16 residues. CDR1 and CDR2 from the germline V gene are SGHTA and FQGNSA. J was trimmed by 9 bases and V by 1 base; bases with no gene match: 7. The CDR3 DNA follows: TGTGCCAGCAGCTTAGTCCCGGGACAGGGTCGTTCACCCCTCCACTTT. This codes for CASSLVPGQGRSPLHF.